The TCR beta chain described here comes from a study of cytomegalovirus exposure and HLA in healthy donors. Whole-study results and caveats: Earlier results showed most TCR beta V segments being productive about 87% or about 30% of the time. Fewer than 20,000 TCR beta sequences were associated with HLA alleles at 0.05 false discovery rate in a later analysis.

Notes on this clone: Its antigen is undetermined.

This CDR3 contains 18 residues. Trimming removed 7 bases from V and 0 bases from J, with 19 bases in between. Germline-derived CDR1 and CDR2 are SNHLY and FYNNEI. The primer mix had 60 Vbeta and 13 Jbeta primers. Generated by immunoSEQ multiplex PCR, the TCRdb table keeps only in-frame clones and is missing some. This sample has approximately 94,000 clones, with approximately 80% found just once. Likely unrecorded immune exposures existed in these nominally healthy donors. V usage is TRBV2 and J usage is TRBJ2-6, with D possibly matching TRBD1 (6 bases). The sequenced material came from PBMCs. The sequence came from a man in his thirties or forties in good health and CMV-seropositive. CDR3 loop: CASTPGHPYSSGANVLTF. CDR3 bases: TGTGCCAGCACCCCGGGACATCCTTATTCCTCTGGGGCCAACGTCCTGACTTTC.